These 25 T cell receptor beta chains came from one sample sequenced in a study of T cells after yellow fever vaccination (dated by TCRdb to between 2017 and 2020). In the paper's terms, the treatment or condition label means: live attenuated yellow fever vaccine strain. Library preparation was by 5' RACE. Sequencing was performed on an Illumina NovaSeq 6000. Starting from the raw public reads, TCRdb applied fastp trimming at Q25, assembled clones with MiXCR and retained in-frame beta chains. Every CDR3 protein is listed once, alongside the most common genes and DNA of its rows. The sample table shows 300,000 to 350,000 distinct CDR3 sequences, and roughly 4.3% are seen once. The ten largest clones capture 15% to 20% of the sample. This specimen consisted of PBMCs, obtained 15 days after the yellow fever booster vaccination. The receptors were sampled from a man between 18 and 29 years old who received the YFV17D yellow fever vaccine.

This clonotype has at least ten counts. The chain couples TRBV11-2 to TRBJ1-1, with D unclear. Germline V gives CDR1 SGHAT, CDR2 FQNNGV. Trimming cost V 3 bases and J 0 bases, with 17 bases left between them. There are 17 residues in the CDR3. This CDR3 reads CASSLDPGAKLNTEAFF. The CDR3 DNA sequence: TGTGCCAGCAGCTTGGACCCAGGTGCTAAACTGAACACTGAAGCTTTCTTT.

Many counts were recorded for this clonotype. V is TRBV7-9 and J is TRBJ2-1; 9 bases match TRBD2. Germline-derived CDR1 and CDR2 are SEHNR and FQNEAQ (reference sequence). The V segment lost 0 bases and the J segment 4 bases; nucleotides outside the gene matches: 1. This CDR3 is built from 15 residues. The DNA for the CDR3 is TGTGCCAGCAGCTTAGCGGCGGGGGGGTACAATGAGCAGTTCTTC. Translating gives CASSLAAGGYNEQFF.

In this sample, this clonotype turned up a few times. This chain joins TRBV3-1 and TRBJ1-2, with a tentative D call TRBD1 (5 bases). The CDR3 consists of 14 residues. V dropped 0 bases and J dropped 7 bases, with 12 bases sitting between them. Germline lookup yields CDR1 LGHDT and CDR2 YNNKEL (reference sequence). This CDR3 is CASSQEGGFRGYTF. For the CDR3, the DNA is TGTGCCAGCAGCCAAGAGGGGGGTTTTCGTGGCTACACCTTC.

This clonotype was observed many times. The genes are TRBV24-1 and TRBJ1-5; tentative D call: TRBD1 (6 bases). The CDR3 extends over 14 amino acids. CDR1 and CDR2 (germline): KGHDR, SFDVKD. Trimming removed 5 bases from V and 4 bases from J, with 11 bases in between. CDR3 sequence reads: CATSADSMNQPQHF. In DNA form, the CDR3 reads TGTGCCACCAGTGCGGACAGCATGAATCAGCCCCAGCATTTT.

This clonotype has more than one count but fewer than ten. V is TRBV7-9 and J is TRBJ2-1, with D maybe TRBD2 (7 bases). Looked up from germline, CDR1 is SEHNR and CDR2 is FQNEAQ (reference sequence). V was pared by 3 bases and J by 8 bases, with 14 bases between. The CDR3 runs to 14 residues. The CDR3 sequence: CASSFEGGADEQFF. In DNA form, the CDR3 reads TGTGCCAGCAGCTTTGAGGGGGGGGCCGATGAGCAGTTCTTC.

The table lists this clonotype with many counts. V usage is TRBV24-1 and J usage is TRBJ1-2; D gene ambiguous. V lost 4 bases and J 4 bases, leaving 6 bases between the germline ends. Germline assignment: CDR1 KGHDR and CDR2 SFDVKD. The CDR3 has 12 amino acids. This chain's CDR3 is CATSDYGYGYTF. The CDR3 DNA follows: TGTGCCACCAGTGACTACGGCTATGGCTACACCTTC.

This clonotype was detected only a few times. CDR3 nucleotide sequence: TGTGCCAACGATGCCATCGTGGCAGCTGAAGCTTTCTTT. It encodes CANDAIVAAEAFF. V is TRBV7-9 and J is TRBJ1-1, with D unresolved. The CDR3 spans 13 residues. V lost 10 bases, J lost 6 bases, and 18 bases lay in between. Germline CDR1 reads SEHNR; CDR2 reads FQNEAQ (reference sequence). Full variable domain (remainder filled in from reference TRBV7-9 and TRBJ1-1): DTGVSQNPRHKITKRGQNVTFRCDPISEHNRLYWYRQTLGQGPEFLTYFQNEAQLEKSRLLSDRFSAERPKGSFSTLEIQRTEQGDSAMYLCANDAIVAAEAFFGQGTRLTVV.

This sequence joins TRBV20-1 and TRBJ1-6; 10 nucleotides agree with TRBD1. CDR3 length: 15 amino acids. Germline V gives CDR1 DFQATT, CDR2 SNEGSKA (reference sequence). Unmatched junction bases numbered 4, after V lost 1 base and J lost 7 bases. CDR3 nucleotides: TGCAGTGCTAGAGCCCGGACAGGGGGGAATTCACCCCTCCACTTT. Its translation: CSARARTGGNSPLHF.

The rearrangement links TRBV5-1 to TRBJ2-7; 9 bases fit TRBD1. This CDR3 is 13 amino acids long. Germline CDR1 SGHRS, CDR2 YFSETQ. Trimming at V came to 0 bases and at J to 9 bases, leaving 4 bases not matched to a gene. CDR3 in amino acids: CASSLEQGARQYV. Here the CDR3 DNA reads TGCGCCAGCAGCTTGGAACAGGGGGCAAGGCAGTACGTC.

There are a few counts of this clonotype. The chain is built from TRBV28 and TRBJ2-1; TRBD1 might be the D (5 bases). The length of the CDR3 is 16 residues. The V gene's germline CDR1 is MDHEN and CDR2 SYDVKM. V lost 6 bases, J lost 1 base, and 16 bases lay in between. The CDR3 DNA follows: TGTGCCAGCAGCCTAACCCTCAGGGTGTCCTACAATGAGCAGTTCTTC. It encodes CASSLTLRVSYNEQFF.

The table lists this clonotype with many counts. For the CDR3, the DNA is TGTGCCAGCAGCCCCCCAAGCGGCAGACCACAAGCTTTCTTT. Translating gives CASSPPSGRPQAFF. This chain connects TRBV4-2 to TRBJ1-1, with no clear D. The CDR3 has 14 residues. CDR1 is LGHNA, CDR2 YNFKEQ, per germline. Trimming removed 4 bases at V and 9 bases at J, with 18 bases between.

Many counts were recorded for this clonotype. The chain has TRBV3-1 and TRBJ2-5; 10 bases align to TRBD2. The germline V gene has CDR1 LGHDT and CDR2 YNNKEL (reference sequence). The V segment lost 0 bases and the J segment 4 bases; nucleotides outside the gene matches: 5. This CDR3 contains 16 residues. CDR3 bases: TGTGCCAGCAGCCAAGACCCTAGCGGGGGCGGAGAGACCCAGTACTTC. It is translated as CASSQDPSGGGETQYF.

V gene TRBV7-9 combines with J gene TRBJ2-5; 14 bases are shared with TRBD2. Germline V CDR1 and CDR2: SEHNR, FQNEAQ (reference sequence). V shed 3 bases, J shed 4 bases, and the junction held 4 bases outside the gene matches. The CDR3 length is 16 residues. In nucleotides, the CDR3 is TGTGCCAGCAGCTTGGGGACTAGCGGGGGACTAGAGACCCAGTACTTC. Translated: CASSLGTSGGLETQYF. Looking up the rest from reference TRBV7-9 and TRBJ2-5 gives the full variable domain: DTGVSQNPRHKITKRGQNVTFRCDPISEHNRLYWYRQTLGQGPEFLTYFQNEAQLEKSRLLSDRFSAERPKGSFSTLEIQRTEQGDSAMYLCASSLGTSGGLETQYFGPGTRLLVL.

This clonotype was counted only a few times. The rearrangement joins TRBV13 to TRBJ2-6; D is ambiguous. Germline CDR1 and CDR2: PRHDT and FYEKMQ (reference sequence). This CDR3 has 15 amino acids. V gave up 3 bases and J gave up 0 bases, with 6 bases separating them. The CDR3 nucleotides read TGTGCCAGCAGCTTTCAAACCTCTGGGGCCAACGTCCTGACTTTC. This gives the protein CASSFQTSGANVLTF.

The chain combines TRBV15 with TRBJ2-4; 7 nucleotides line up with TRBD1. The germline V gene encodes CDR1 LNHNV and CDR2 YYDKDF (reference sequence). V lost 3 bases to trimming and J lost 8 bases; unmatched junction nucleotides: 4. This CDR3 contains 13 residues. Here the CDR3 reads CATSRDRSDIQYF. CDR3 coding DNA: TGTGCCACCAGCAGGGACAGGTCTGACATTCAGTACTTC.

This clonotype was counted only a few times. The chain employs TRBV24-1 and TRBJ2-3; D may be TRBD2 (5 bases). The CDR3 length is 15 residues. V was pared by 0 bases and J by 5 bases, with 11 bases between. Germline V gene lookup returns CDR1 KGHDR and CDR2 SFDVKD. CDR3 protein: CATSDLPGMVDTQYF. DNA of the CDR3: TGTGCCACCAGTGATTTGCCCGGGATGGTAGATACGCAGTATTTT.

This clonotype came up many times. CDR3 protein: CASSLYTGNGYTF. CDR3 coding DNA: TGTGCCAGCAGCTTATACACAGGGAATGGCTACACCTTC. This sequence joins TRBV7-2 and TRBJ1-2; D might be TRBD1 (6 bases). Germline CDR1 is SGHTA and CDR2 is FQGNSA. The CDR3 is 13 residues long. V lost 2 bases, J lost 6 bases, and 10 bases lay in between.

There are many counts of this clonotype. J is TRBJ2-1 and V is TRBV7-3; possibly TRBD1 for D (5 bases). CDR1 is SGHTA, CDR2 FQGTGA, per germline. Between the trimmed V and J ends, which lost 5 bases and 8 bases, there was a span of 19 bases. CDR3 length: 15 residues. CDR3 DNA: TGTGCCAGCAGCGCTCTTGGGGCATTGGGTGATGAGCAGTTCTTC. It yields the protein CASSALGALGDEQFF.

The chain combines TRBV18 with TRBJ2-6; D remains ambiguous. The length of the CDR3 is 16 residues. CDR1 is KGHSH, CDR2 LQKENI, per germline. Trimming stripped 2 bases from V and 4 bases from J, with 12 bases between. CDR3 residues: CASSPRVDTGANVLTF. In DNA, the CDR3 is TGTGCCAGCTCACCAAGGGTAGATACAGGGGCCAACGTCCTGACTTTC.

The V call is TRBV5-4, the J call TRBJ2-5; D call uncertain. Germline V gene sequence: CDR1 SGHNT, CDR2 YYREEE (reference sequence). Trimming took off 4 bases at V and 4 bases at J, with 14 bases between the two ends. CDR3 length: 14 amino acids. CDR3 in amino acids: CASSLVSETETQYF. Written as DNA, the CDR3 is TGTGCCAGCAGCCTCGTAAGTGAGACAGAGACCCAGTACTTC.

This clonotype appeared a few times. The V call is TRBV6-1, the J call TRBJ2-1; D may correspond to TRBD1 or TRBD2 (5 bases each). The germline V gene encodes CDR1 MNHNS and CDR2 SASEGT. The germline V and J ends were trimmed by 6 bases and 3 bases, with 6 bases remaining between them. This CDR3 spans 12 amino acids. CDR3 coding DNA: TGTGCCAGCAGGGGGGACTACAATGAGCAGTTCTTC. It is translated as CASRGDYNEQFF.

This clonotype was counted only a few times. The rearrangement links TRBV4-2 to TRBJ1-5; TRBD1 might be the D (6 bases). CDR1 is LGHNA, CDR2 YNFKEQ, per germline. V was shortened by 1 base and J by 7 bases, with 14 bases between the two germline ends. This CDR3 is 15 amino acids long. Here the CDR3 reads CASSQVGRGHQPQHF. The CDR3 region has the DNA TGTGCCAGCAGCCAAGTAGGCAGGGGTCACCAGCCCCAGCATTTT.

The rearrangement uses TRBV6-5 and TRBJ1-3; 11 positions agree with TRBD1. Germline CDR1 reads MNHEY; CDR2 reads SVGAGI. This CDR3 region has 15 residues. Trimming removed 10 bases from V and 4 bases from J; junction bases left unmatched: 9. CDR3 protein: CATYGTGGKGNTIYF. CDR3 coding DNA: TGTGCCACGTACGGGACAGGGGGAAAGGGAAACACCATATATTTT.

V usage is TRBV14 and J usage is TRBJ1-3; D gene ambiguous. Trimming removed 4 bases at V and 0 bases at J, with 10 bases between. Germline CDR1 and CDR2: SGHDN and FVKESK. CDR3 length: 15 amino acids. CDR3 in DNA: TGTGCCAGCAGCCCTCGGCTCCTCTCTGGAAACACCATATATTTT. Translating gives CASSPRLLSGNTIYF. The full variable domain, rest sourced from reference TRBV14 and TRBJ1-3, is EAGVTQFPSHSVIEKGQTVTLRCDPISGHDNLYWYRRVMGKEIKFLLHFVKESKQDESGMPNNRFLAERTGGTYSTLKVQPAELEDSGVYFCASSPRLLSGNTIYFGEGSWLTVV.

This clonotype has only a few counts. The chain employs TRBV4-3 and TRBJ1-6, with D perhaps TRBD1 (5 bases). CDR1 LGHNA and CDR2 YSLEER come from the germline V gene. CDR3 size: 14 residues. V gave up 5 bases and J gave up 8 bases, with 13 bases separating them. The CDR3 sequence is CASSGHGIDSPLHF. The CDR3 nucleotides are TGCGCCAGCAGCGGACATGGAATTGATTCACCCCTCCACTTT.